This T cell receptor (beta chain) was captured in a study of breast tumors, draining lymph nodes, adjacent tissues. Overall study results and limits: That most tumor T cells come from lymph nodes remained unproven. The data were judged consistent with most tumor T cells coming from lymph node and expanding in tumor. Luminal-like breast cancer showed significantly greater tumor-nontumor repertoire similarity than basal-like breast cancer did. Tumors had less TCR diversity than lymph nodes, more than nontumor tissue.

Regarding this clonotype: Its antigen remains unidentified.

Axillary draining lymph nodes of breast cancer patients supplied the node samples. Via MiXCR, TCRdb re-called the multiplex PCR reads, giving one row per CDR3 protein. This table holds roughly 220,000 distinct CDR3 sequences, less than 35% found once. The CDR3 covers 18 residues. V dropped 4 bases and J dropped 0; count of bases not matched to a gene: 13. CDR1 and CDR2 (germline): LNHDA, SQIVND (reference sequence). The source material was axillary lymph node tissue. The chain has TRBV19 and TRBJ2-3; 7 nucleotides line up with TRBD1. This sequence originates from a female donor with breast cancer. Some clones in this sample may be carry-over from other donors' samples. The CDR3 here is CASSSPGTDESSTDTQYF. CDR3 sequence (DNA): TGTGCCAGTAGTAGCCCCGGGACAGACGAGTCTAGCACAGATACGCAGTATTTT.